These T cell receptor beta chains were read from a single sample in a study of control samples from healthy donors and cancer patients. Assay: immunoSEQ multiplex PCR; the TCRdb copy retains only in-frame clones and omits some. Of 60,000 to 75,000 clones detected, over 85% appear once; the ten largest clones hold roughly 6%. Sequenced input: PBMCs. The receptors originated from a man between 60 and 75 years old with colorectal cancer. CDR3s include the opening cysteine and the closing phenylalanine or tryptophan. Fields, in order: CDR3 protein, CDR3 DNA, clone size, J gene, V gene, D gene. A D gene is named only where the DNA matches it firmly. Some rows have no size entry. The others give once, few or many, or a class for an expanded clone.

CSVEPTPGQGADTQYF,TGCAGCGTTGAACCCACGCCGGGACAGGGGGCAGATACGCAGTATTTT,NA,TRBJ2-3,TRBV29-1,TRBD1
CASSQLAGGRTDTQYF,TGTGCCAGCAGCCAGCTAGCGGGGGGCCGGACAGATACGCAGTATTTT,NA,TRBJ2-3,TRBV7-9,TRBD2
CASSLWRNSPLHF,TGTGCCAGCAGTTTATGGCGGAATTCACCCCTCCACTTT,NA,TRBJ1-6,TRBV28,NA
CASSYPSGGARQFF,TGTGCCAGCAGCTATCCTAGCGGGGGGGCTCGGCAGTTCTTC,NA,TRBJ2-1,TRBV7-9,TRBD2
CASSGGLPGDTQYF,TGTGCCAGCAGCGGGGGACTTCCGGGAGATACGCAGTATTTT,NA,TRBJ2-3,TRBV9,NA
CASSLRERGNIQYF,TGTGCCAGCAGCTTGCGAGAGAGGGGAAACATTCAGTACTTC,once,TRBJ2-4,TRBV5-4,NA
CASSLGLAGAQETQYF,TGTGCCAGCTCACTCGGACTAGCGGGAGCCCAAGAGACCCAGTACTTC,NA,TRBJ2-5,TRBV18,TRBD2
CASSQQGDEAFF,TGTGCCAGCAGCCAACAGGGGGATGAAGCTTTCTTT,NA,TRBJ1-1,TRBV11-3,TRBD1
CASSATGIVPNSPLHF,TGTGCCAGCAGCGCTACAGGGATTGTACCTAATTCACCCCTCCACTTT,NA,TRBJ1-6,TRBV9,NA
CASSQDPPTSNQPQHF,TGCGCCAGCAGCCAAGACCCCCCGACAAGCAATCAGCCCCAGCATTTT,NA,TRBJ1-5,TRBV4-1,NA
CASSLRDRTNIQYF,TGCGCCAGCAGCTTACGGGACAGGACAAACATTCAGTACTTC,NA,TRBJ2-4,TRBV5-1,TRBD1
CASSPRTSGVDTQYF,TGTGCCAGCAGCCCGAGGACTAGCGGGGTGGATACGCAGTATTTT,NA,TRBJ2-3,TRBV7-9,TRBD2
CASSSSGRSSYEQYF,TGTGCCAGCAGCTCTAGCGGTCGTTCATCCTACGAGCAGTACTTC,NA,TRBJ2-7,TRBV7-8,TRBD2
CASSDRRLSNYGYTF,TGTGCCAGCAGTGATCGGAGGTTGTCTAACTATGGCTACACCTTC,NA,TRBJ1-2,TRBV2,NA
CASSLGDRFTDTQYF,TGCGCCAGCAGCTTGGGGGACAGGTTCACAGATACGCAGTATTTT,NA,TRBJ2-3,TRBV5-1,TRBD1
CATSDRTSPPHYGYTF,TGTGCCACCAGTGATCGGACATCCCCACCCCACTATGGCTACACCTTC,NA,TRBJ1-2,TRBV24-1,NA
CASSHKTGLINYGYTF,TGCGCCAGCAGTCACAAAACAGGGCTTATAAACTATGGCTACACCTTC,NA,TRBJ1-2,TRBV23-1,NA
CASSPAVLYGYTF,TGTGCCAGCTCCCCCGCAGTCCTCTATGGCTACACCTTC,NA,TRBJ1-2,TRBV6-6,NA
CASSSLTGGTQETQYF,TGTGCCAGCAGTTCATTAACAGGGGGAACTCAAGAGACCCAGTACTTC,NA,TRBJ2-5,TRBV25-1,TRBD1